These T cell receptor beta chains were read from a single sample in a study of T cell responses to AZD1222 COVID-19 vaccine. Assay: immunoSEQ multiplex PCR; the TCRdb copy retains only in-frame clones and omits some. The table shows under 200,000 clones, with about nine tenths occurring only once. Source: peripheral blood, taken on day 0 of MenACWY control vaccination. The receptors shown here come from an adult in good health. CDR3s include the opening cysteine and the closing phenylalanine or tryptophan. A D gene is named only where the DNA matches it firmly. Expanded clones get a size class; other rows say once, few or many, or leave the size out.

clone_size	v_call	d_call	j_call	cdr3_nt	cdr3_aa
-	TRBV3-1/TRBV3-2	TRBD1	TRBJ1-1	TGTGCCAGCAGACGAAAGGGGGCTATGAACACTGAAGCTTTCTTT	CASRRKGAMNTEAFF
-	TRBV7-2	-	TRBJ2-7	TGTGCCAGCAGCTTAGGTCTTCCGGGGGTCCTTCTCTCCTACGAGCAGTACTTC	CASSLGLPGVLLSYEQYF
-	TRBV7-2	TRBD1	TRBJ2-2	TGTGCCAGCAGCTCGACAGGGGGACACACCGGGGAGCTGTTTTTT	CASSSTGGHTGELFF
few	TRBV7-2	TRBD1	TRBJ1-2	TGTGCCAGCAGCTTACGGACAGGGCCTGGGGGCTACACCTTC	CASSLRTGPGGYTF
-	TRBV6-2/TRBV6-3	TRBD2	TRBJ2-1	TGTGCCAGCAGTGCACTAGCGGGGGGACTCTACAATGAGCAGTTCTTC	CASSALAGGLYNEQFF
-	TRBV25-1	-	TRBJ1-4	TGTGCCAGCAGTACCCTCCAGGGGATGGTAACTAATGAAAAACTGTTTTTT	CASSTLQGMVTNEKLFF
-	TRBV2	-	TRBJ2-7	TGTGCCAGCGAGGAAGCGGGCGTATCCTACGAGCAGTACTTC	CASEEAGVSYEQYF
-	TRBV4-2	-	TRBJ2-3	TGTGCCAGCAGCCAAGATGGAGGACTAGGGGGGGTCGGTACGCAGTATTTT	CASSQDGGLGGVGTQYF
-	TRBV3-1/TRBV3-2	TRBD1	TRBJ1-1	TGTGCCAGCAGGGGACAGGGCCCTGAAGCTTTCTTT	CASRGQGPEAFF
-	TRBV19	TRBD1	TRBJ2-2	TGTGCCAGTAGGACCCGGGGACAGATTACCGGGGAGCTGTTTTTT	CASRTRGQITGELFF
-	TRBV5-4	-	TRBJ1-2	TGTGCCAGCAGCTTGGAATCAGAGACGGGCTACACCTTC	CASSLESETGYTF
-	TRBV4-3	TRBD1	TRBJ1-4	TGCGCCAGCAGCCAAGATCGGGACAGGGCCCTGTTTTTT	CASSQDRDRALFF
once	TRBV6-2/TRBV6-3	TRBD2	TRBJ2-7	TGTGCCAGCAGCGCGACTAGCGGAACCTACGAGCAGTACTTC	CASSATSGTYEQYF
-	TRBV5-4	TRBD2	TRBJ2-1	TGTGCCAGCAGCTTGAGGACTAGCGGGAGAGGCAATGAGCAGTTCTTC	CASSLRTSGRGNEQFF
-	TRBV27	-	TRBJ2-3	TGTGCCAGCAGTTCGGCGGGATTCACAGATACGCAGTATTTT	CASSSAGFTDTQYF
-	TRBV9	-	TRBJ1-2	TGTGCCAGCAGCGTAGCCCAGAGCTATGGCTACACCTTC	CASSVAQSYGYTF
few	TRBV12-3/TRBV12-4	TRBD1	TRBJ1-1	TGTGCCAGCAGTCCCGGGACAGTCACTGAAGCTTTCTTT	CASSPGTVTEAFF
once	TRBV28	-	TRBJ2-5	TGTGCCAGCAGCCCAGACATACACCAAGAGACCCAGTACTTC	CASSPDIHQETQYF
-	TRBV4-2	-	TRBJ2-2	TGTGCCAGCAGCCTAGGGGACTTGAACACCGGGGAGCTGTTTTTT	CASSLGDLNTGELFF
-	TRBV5-4	-	TRBJ2-5	TGTGCCAGCAGCAAGACAGGACAAGAGACCCAGTACTTC	CASSKTGQETQYF
-	TRBV5-4	TRBD1	TRBJ1-2	TGTGCCAGCAGAAGGACAGGGGTTGGTGGCTACACCTTC	CASRRTGVGGYTF
-	TRBV14	-	TRBJ1-6	TGTGCCAGCAGCCAAGCTCAAGGGTGGGGTTCACCCCTCCACTTT	CASSQAQGWGSPLHF
-	TRBV7-2	-	TRBJ2-5	TGTGCCAGCAGTTACCCGGGAACTAGGGAGACCCAGTACTTC	CASSYPGTRETQYF
-	TRBV27	TRBD1	TRBJ1-5	TGTGCCAGCAGCCGGACAGGGGGAAGGAATCAGCCCCAGCATTTT	CASSRTGGRNQPQHF
once	TRBV7-6	TRBD2	TRBJ2-7	TGTGCCAGCACCGCGGGGGGAAGCTCCTACGAGCAGTACTTC	CASTAGGSSYEQYF
few	TRBV30	TRBD1	TRBJ1-5	TGTGCCTGGAGTGTCCCGCAGGGGGGGTATAGCAATCAGCCCCAGCATTTT	CAWSVPQGGYSNQPQHF
-	TRBV25-1	-	TRBJ1-2	TGTGCCAGCAGTGACGAAACCAGGGGTGACTATGGCTACACCTTC	CASSDETRGDYGYTF
-	TRBV6-5	-	TRBJ2-2	TGTGCCAGCAGCCTCGTTGGTACCGGGGAGCTGTTTTTT	CASSLVGTGELFF
-	TRBV18	TRBD2	TRBJ2-7	TGTGCCAGCTCACCGGGACTAGCGGACTCCTACGAGCAGTACTTC	CASSPGLADSYEQYF